Listed below are T cell receptor beta chains from one sample, sequenced in a study of early T cells in non-severe SARS-CoV-2 infection. TCRdb processed the 5' RACE reads anew with MiXCR; each CDR3 protein has one entry. Found here are fewer than 85,000 distinct CDR3 sequences, approximately 14% of them singletons; the top ten hold approximately 3.8%. The sequences come from whole blood, collected at baseline. These receptors were collected from an adult who was a healthcare worker with PCR-confirmed SARS-CoV-2 infection or an uninfected control (not recorded which). The CDR3 runs from the conserved cysteine through the conserved F or W. The D gene is left open where the match is weak. Clone size is stated in some rows and not others, as once, few, many or a class when expanded.

J: TRBJ2-1
V: TRBV12-3/TRBV12-4
D: .
size: many
DNA: TGTGCCAGCAGGCCGACGTACAATGAGCAGTTCTTC
CDR3: CASRPTYNEQFF

J: TRBJ1-2
V: TRBV12-5
D: .
size: many
DNA: TGTGCTAGTGGTTTCAACGGGTTTGACACCTTC
CDR3: CASGFNGFDTF

J: TRBJ1-1
V: TRBV3-1
D: .
size: once
DNA: TGTGCCAGCAGCTTTCCGGGGGACACTGAAGCTTTCTTT
CDR3: CASSFPGDTEAFF

J: TRBJ2-1
V: TRBV28
D: TRBD2
size: many
DNA: TGTGCCAGCCGCTATAGCGGGAGCCCGGGGAATGAGCAGTTCTTC
CDR3: CASRYSGSPGNEQFF

J: TRBJ2-2
V: TRBV7-9
D: .
size: few
DNA: TGTGCCAGCAGCTTAGGAGGCAGCGGGTACTGGGAGCTGTTTTTT
CDR3: CASSLGGSGYWELFF

J: TRBJ2-3
V: TRBV7-6
D: .
size: many
DNA: TGTGCCAGCAGCCCCTCGCCCAGCTATGATACGCAGTATTTT
CDR3: CASSPSPSYDTQYF

J: TRBJ2-1
V: TRBV7-3
D: TRBD2
size: few
DNA: TGTGCCAGCAGCACGGGAGGGAACAATGAGCAGTTCTTC
CDR3: CASSTGGNNEQFF

J: TRBJ2-5
V: TRBV5-4
D: .
size: .
DNA: TGTGCCAGCAGCTTCACGGGAGCACACGAGACCCAGTACTTC
CDR3: CASSFTGAHETQYF

J: TRBJ2-1
V: TRBV7-2
D: .
size: .
DNA: TGTGCCAGCAGCTTTTACAATGAGCAGTTCTTC
CDR3: CASSFYNEQFF

J: TRBJ2-3
V: TRBV20-1
D: .
size: many
DNA: TGCAGTGCTAGAGATCTCGAGATAGCGAGCGGTACGCAGTATTTT
CDR3: CSARDLEIASGTQYF

J: TRBJ2-1
V: TRBV5-8
D: .
size: few
DNA: TGTGCCAGCAGCCAGGCTGGCGGGCCTAACCATGAGCAGTTCTTC
CDR3: CASSQAGGPNHEQFF

J: TRBJ1-2
V: TRBV20-1
D: TRBD1
size: .
DNA: TGCAGTGCTAGAGTAGGGGGCATTGGCTACACCTTC
CDR3: CSARVGGIGYTF

J: TRBJ1-4
V: TRBV18
D: .
size: few
DNA: TGTGCCAGCTCACTGGGAACAGCAGGAACAACTAATGAAAAACTGTTTTTT
CDR3: CASSLGTAGTTNEKLFF

J: TRBJ2-4
V: TRBV28
D: .
size: many
DNA: TGTGCCAGCAGTTTATATCAGGCAGGGGCCAAAAACATTCAGTACTTC
CDR3: CASSLYQAGAKNIQYF

J: TRBJ2-2
V: TRBV15
D: .
size: .
DNA: TGTGCCACCAGCAGTGACCAGGGACCCACCGGGGAGCTGTTTTTT
CDR3: CATSSDQGPTGELFF

J: TRBJ1-5
V: TRBV20-1
D: TRBD1
size: .
DNA: TGCAGTGCTAGTGGAGGACAGGGCCTTGACAATCAGCCCCAGCATTTT
CDR3: CSASGGQGLDNQPQHF

J: TRBJ1-2
V: TRBV20-1
D: .
size: .
DNA: TGCAGTGCTAGAAAGGGGGAAGGCTACACCTTC
CDR3: CSARKGEGYTF

J: TRBJ1-2
V: TRBV5-4
D: TRBD1
size: .
DNA: TGTGCCAGCAGCTATCCGGGACAGCCAAACTATGGCTACACCTTC
CDR3: CASSYPGQPNYGYTF

J: TRBJ1-2
V: TRBV28
D: .
size: many
DNA: TGTGCCAGCAGTGGCAGGGGCTACACCTTC
CDR3: CASSGRGYTF

J: TRBJ2-2
V: TRBV11-3
D: .
size: .
DNA: TGTGCCAGCAGCCCAGATGGGCGGATGAACACCGGGGAGCTGTTTTTT
CDR3: CASSPDGRMNTGELFF

J: TRBJ1-2
V: TRBV28
D: .
size: .
DNA: TGTGCCAGCAGTTTCGGCTATGGCTACACCTTC
CDR3: CASSFGYGYTF

J: TRBJ2-4
V: TRBV7-2
D: .
size: few
DNA: TGTGCCAGCAGCTTAGCTAGTGACATTCAGTACTTC
CDR3: CASSLASDIQYF

J: TRBJ1-5
V: TRBV20-1
D: .
size: .
DNA: TGCAGTGCTAGTGACGTCCCGGGGCTCAACAATCAGCCCCAGCATTTT
CDR3: CSASDVPGLNNQPQHF

J: TRBJ2-3
V: TRBV5-4
D: .
size: few
DNA: TGTGCCAGCAGCTTACGGGCAGATACGCAGTATTTT
CDR3: CASSLRADTQYF

J: TRBJ2-5
V: TRBV28
D: TRBD1
size: few
DNA: TGTGCCAGCGCTACAGGGGTAGAGACCCAGTACTTC
CDR3: CASATGVETQYF

J: TRBJ2-7
V: TRBV9
D: TRBD2
size: many
DNA: TGTGCCAGCAGCGTAGGTCCCGCGGGGGGCCTATCCGAGCAGTACTTC
CDR3: CASSVGPAGGLSEQYF

J: TRBJ1-4
V: TRBV7-2
D: .
size: many
DNA: TGTGCCAGCAGCTTAGCGAGAGGGAGGGTTGAAAAACTGTTTTTT
CDR3: CASSLARGRVEKLFF

J: TRBJ2-1
V: TRBV5-6
D: .
size: few
DNA: TGTGCCAGCAGGGGTTCCTTCTCCTACAATGAGCAGTTCTTC
CDR3: CASRGSFSYNEQFF

J: TRBJ2-3
V: TRBV2
D: TRBD2
size: few
DNA: TGTGCCAGCAGTGGTTCTAGCGGGAGGACAGATACGCAGTATTTT
CDR3: CASSGSSGRTDTQYF

J: TRBJ1-5
V: TRBV20-1
D: .
size: .
DNA: TGCAGTGCTAGAGGAACGAATCAGCCCCAGCATTTT
CDR3: CSARGTNQPQHF

J: TRBJ2-6
V: TRBV20-1
D: .
size: few
DNA: TGCAGTGCTAGAGATATTGGGGCCAACGTCCTGACTTTC
CDR3: CSARDIGANVLTF

J: TRBJ2-2
V: TRBV2
D: .
size: few
DNA: TGTGCCAGTTCAAGGGAGGCGAACACCGGGGAGCTGTTTTTT
CDR3: CASSREANTGELFF

J: TRBJ1-1
V: TRBV7-3
D: .
size: few
DNA: TGTGCCAGCAGCGTAACAGGGACGAGTACTGAAGCTTTCTTT
CDR3: CASSVTGTSTEAFF

J: TRBJ2-2
V: TRBV18
D: .
size: few
DNA: TGTGCCAGCTCACCTCGTCCGACAGGACCCACCGGGGAGCTGTTTTTT
CDR3: CASSPRPTGPTGELFF

J: TRBJ1-1
V: TRBV7-9
D: .
size: few
DNA: TGTGCCAGCAGCTCACAATCGACAGGTCAGGAAGCTTTCTTT
CDR3: CASSSQSTGQEAFF

J: TRBJ1-1
V: TRBV29-1
D: .
size: .
DNA: TGCAGCGTCGCCCACAGGGCCCTTGGCACTGAAGCTTTCTTT
CDR3: CSVAHRALGTEAFF

J: TRBJ2-3
V: TRBV7-9
D: TRBD2
size: few
DNA: TGTGCCAGCAGCATAGCGGGAGGAGGGGCAGATACGCAGTATTTT
CDR3: CASSIAGGGADTQYF

J: TRBJ1-1
V: TRBV18
D: .
size: many
DNA: TGTGCCAGCTCACCAGTTATTGGGGGGAAGAACACTGAAGCTTTCTTT
CDR3: CASSPVIGGKNTEAFF

J: TRBJ2-1
V: TRBV20-1
D: .
size: few
DNA: TGCAGTGCGAAGGGACCAGGGGACTACAATGAGCAGTTCTTC
CDR3: CSAKGPGDYNEQFF

J: TRBJ2-3
V: TRBV12-3/TRBV12-4
D: TRBD2
size: .
DNA: TGTGCCAGCACCCTTGAGGGGACTAAGCAGTATTTT
CDR3: CASTLEGTKQYF

J: TRBJ2-1
V: TRBV7-9
D: TRBD2
size: few
DNA: TGTGCCAGCACCTTAGTAGCGGGAGGACATGACGGTGAGCAGTTCTTC
CDR3: CASTLVAGGHDGEQFF

J: TRBJ2-2
V: TRBV18
D: .
size: many
DNA: TGTGCCAGCTCACCGCGAGACACCGGGGAGCTGTTTTTT
CDR3: CASSPRDTGELFF

J: TRBJ2-7
V: TRBV5-1
D: TRBD1
size: many
DNA: TGCGCCAGCAGTCCGGGACAGGGTTCGTACGAGCAGTACTTC
CDR3: CASSPGQGSYEQYF

J: TRBJ1-4
V: TRBV12-3/TRBV12-4
D: .
size: few
DNA: TGTGCCAGCAGCCGGGGCCCTAATGAAAAACTGTTTTTT
CDR3: CASSRGPNEKLFF

J: TRBJ1-5
V: TRBV19
D: .
size: once
DNA: TGTGCCAGTGGTCCCCGGCAGCCCCAGCATTTT
CDR3: CASGPRQPQHF

J: TRBJ2-6
V: TRBV20-1
D: .
size: few
DNA: TGCAGTGCTAGTCCTTCCTCTGGGGCCAACGTCCTGACTTTC
CDR3: CSASPSSGANVLTF

J: TRBJ1-3
V: TRBV11-2
D: .
size: many
DNA: TGTGCCAGCAGCTTCGAAAGAGGCTCTGGAAACACCATATATTTT
CDR3: CASSFERGSGNTIYF

J: TRBJ2-5
V: TRBV2
D: TRBD2
size: .
DNA: TGTGCCAGCACTGATCCGGGACTAGCGGGAGGCCAGGGGGAGACCCAGTACTTC
CDR3: CASTDPGLAGGQGETQYF

J: TRBJ2-2
V: TRBV20-1
D: .
size: .
DNA: TGCAGTGCTCAACGGCGCGGGGTATCGGCCGGGGAGCTGTTTTTT
CDR3: CSAQRRGVSAGELFF

J: TRBJ2-2
V: TRBV6-2/TRBV6-3
D: .
size: few
DNA: TGTGCCAGCAGCATTCTCGGCACCGGGGAGCTGTTTTTT
CDR3: CASSILGTGELFF

J: TRBJ1-5
V: TRBV20-1
D: .
size: few
DNA: TGCAGTGCTAGAGGTCTCAGCAATCAGCCCCAGCATTTT
CDR3: CSARGLSNQPQHF

J: TRBJ1-1
V: TRBV6-6
D: .
size: few
DNA: TGTGCCAGCAGTACCTGGAGCACTGAAGCTTTCTTT
CDR3: CASSTWSTEAFF

J: TRBJ1-6
V: TRBV7-2
D: .
size: many
DNA: TGTGCCAGCAGCTTCGAACATCGTTCGTCACCCCTCCACTTT
CDR3: CASSFEHRSSPLHF

J: TRBJ1-6
V: TRBV27
D: .
size: few
DNA: TGTGCCAGCAGTTTAAAGGCCATCGGATCACCCCTCCACTTT
CDR3: CASSLKAIGSPLHF

J: TRBJ2-3
V: TRBV5-8
D: .
size: .
DNA: TGTGCCAGCGGGGCTTCAGCGACTAGCACAGATACGCAGTATTTT
CDR3: CASGASATSTDTQYF

J: TRBJ2-2
V: TRBV6-5
D: TRBD1
size: .
DNA: TGTGCCAGCAGCCAGGGACAGGGGGTCACCGGGGAGCTGTTTTTT
CDR3: CASSQGQGVTGELFF

J: TRBJ2-1
V: TRBV24-1
D: .
size: many
DNA: TGTGCCACCAGTGACCCTGGGAGCACTGAGCAGTTCTTC
CDR3: CATSDPGSTEQFF

J: TRBJ2-7
V: TRBV27
D: TRBD1
size: many
DNA: TGTGCCAGCAGTTTCATTGGGGACAGGGTCCACGAGCAGTACTTC
CDR3: CASSFIGDRVHEQYF

J: TRBJ1-1
V: TRBV7-8
D: .
size: .
DNA: TGTGCCAGCAGCTTAAACGCAGGGACTGAAGCTTTCTTT
CDR3: CASSLNAGTEAFF

J: TRBJ1-2
V: TRBV3-1
D: .
size: few
DNA: TGTGCCAGCAGCCAAGATCGGGCTAACTATGGCTACACCTTC
CDR3: CASSQDRANYGYTF